This T cell receptor (beta chain) was captured in a study of response to subunit inactivated influenza vaccine. Broader study findings: After each seasonal influenza vaccination, few new T cells are recruited, the authors suggested.

TCRdb passed the RT-PCR reads through MiXCR, listing each CDR3 protein once. The sample lists roughly 710,000 distinct CDR3 sequences, around 13% occurring once. This clonotype was counted ten times or more. The antigen is unknown. This CDR3 contains 14 residues. V dropped 7 bases and J dropped 6 bases, with 19 bases sitting between them. CDR1 is DFQATT, CDR2 SNEGSKA, per germline (reference sequence). The J gene is TRBJ2-1, the V gene TRBV20-1; D tentatively reads TRBD1 or TRBD2 (6 bases each). Sequencing was performed on PBMCs from blood, taken 14 to 15 days before vaccination. This clonotype originated in a man between 45 and 60 years old who received an inactivated influenza vaccine. CDR3 residues: CSGTLGGPFNEQFF. CDR3 nucleotides: TGCAGTGGCACCTTAGGGGGGCCGTTCAATGAGCAGTTCTTC.